This T cell receptor beta chain was captured by sequencing in a study of control samples from healthy donors and cancer patients. CDR1 and CDR2 from the germline V gene are LNHDA and SQIVND (reference sequence). The ends were cut back, 8 bases at V and 8 bases at J, with 18 bases in the middle. The CDR3 sequence is 13 residues long. Profiling relied on immunoSEQ multiplex PCR, and the TCRdb table lists in-frame clones only, not all of them. This table has 150,000 to 200,000 clones, 91% appearing once. This receptor was taken from a woman aged 40 to 50 in good health. The chain employs TRBV19 and TRBJ1-1; tentatively, D is TRBD1 (6 bases). Sequenced: blood. This chain's CDR3 is CASVGGEIVEAFF. CDR3 DNA: TGTGCCAGTGTGGGGGGCGAAATTGTAGAAGCTTTCTTT. Combining the CDR3 with reference TRBV19 and TRBJ1-1 gives the whole variable domain DGGITQSPKYLFRKEGQNVTLSCEQNLNHDAMYWYRQDPGQGLRLIYYSQIVNDFQKGDIAEGYSVSREKKESFPLTVTSAQKNPTAFYLCASVGGEIVEAFFGQGTRLTVV.